The 2 T cell receptor beta chains given below trace back to one sample, sequenced in a study of siplizumab effects on memory and regulatory T cells. Measured with immunoSEQ multiplex PCR; TCRdb has only the in-frame clones, and not every one. The sample shows 90,000 to 150,000 clones, roughly 95% of them seen only once. Sequencing used non-Treg CD4+ T cells sorted from blood. These receptors came from a human donor in good health.

The V and J genes are TRBV19 and TRBJ2-5; D remains ambiguous. The CDR3 spans 14 residues. V lost 1 base and J lost 5, with 11 bases in between. The V gene's germline CDR1 is LNHDA and CDR2 SQIVND (reference sequence). The CDR3 spells CASSIGGEPETQYF. CDR3 bases: TGTGCCAGTAGTATAGGTGGGGAACCGGAGACCCAGTACTTC. Variable domain in full (rest from reference TRBV19 and TRBJ2-5): DGGITQSPKYLFRKEGQNVTLSCEQNLNHDAMYWYRQDPGQGLRLIYYSQIVNDFQKGDIAEGYSVSREKKESFPLTVTSAQKNPTAFYLCASSIGGEPETQYFGPGTRLLVL.

The chain couples TRBV30 to TRBJ1-6; D ambiguous. The germline V gene encodes CDR1 GTSNPN and CDR2 SVGIG (reference sequence). The CDR3 has 16 residues. With 0 bases removed from V and 5 bases from J, the gap between germline ends came to 14 bases. The chain's CDR3 is CAWSVPPSTDNSPLHF. For the CDR3, the DNA is TGTGCCTGGAGTGTACCCCCGTCCACGGATAATTCACCCCTCCACTTT.